These 31 T cell receptor beta chains originate from one sample sequenced in a study of blood T cell repertoires in COVID-19. TCRdb's table, derived via immunoSEQ multiplex PCR, lists solely in-frame clones and lacks some. The data contain 55,000 to 70,000 clones, about 90% of them seen just once; the ten biggest clones take up about 6.9%. The sequenced sample was peripheral blood. The receptor set was obtained from a man aged 55-75 years with active or convalescent COVID-19.

J is TRBJ1-4 and V is TRBV6-5; TRBD1 is a possible D gene (5 bases). The germline CDR1 and CDR2 sequences are MNHEY and SVGAGI. The CDR3 extends over 15 amino acids. Trimming cost V 3 bases and J 0 bases, with 8 bases left between them. The CDR3 sequence: CASSYTTATNEKLFF. In nucleotides, the CDR3 is TGTGCCAGCAGTTATACGACAGCAACTAATGAAAAACTGTTTTTT.

J is TRBJ1-5 and V is TRBV2; 10 bases fit TRBD1. The CDR3 is 14 residues long. Trimming at V came to 6 bases and at J to 2 bases, leaving 1 base not matched to a gene. Germline CDR1 and CDR2: SNHLY and FYNNEI. CDR3 sequence (DNA): TGTGCCAGCAGCGGACAGGGGGGCAATCAGCCCCAGCATTTT. It encodes CASSGQGGNQPQHF.

The gene calls are TRBV5-1 and TRBJ2-3; 9 bases are a match to TRBD2. Germline CDR1 is SGHRS and CDR2 is YFSETQ. The CDR3 covers 18 residues. With V trimmed by 1 base and J by 3 bases, 12 bases remained unmatched. In nucleotides, the CDR3 is TGCGCCAGCAGCTTGAGTCTCGAGAAAAGCGGGAGGACAGATACGCAGTATTTT. It specifies CASSLSLEKSGRTDTQYF.

This chain connects TRBV7-2 to TRBJ2-7; 12 nucleotides align to TRBD2. V lost 5 bases, J lost 4 bases, and 6 bases stayed unmatched. This CDR3 is 15 amino acids long. CDR1 is SGHTA and CDR2 is FQGNSA in the germline V gene. CDR3 region: CASSMLAGGGYEQYF. The CDR3 DNA follows: TGTGCCAGCAGCATGCTAGCGGGGGGGGGTTACGAGCAGTACTTC.

This clone was counted only a few times. The chain is built from TRBV18 and TRBJ1-5; D is unresolved. From germline, CDR1 is KGHSH and CDR2 LQKENI. Trimming took off 5 bases at V and 6 bases at J, with 11 bases between the two ends. The CDR3 length is 13 residues. The CDR3 region is CASSDGSGQPQHF. The CDR3 coding sequence is TGTGCCAGCTCAGATGGGTCGGGTCAGCCCCAGCATTTT. The full variable domain, its missing parts supplied by reference TRBV18 and TRBJ1-5, is NAGVMQNPRHLVRRRGQEARLRCSPMKGHSHVYWYRQLPEEGLKFMVYLQKENIIDESGMPKERFSAEFPKEGPSILRIQQVVRGDSAAYFCASSDGSGQPQHFGDGTRLSIL.

The rearrangement links TRBV29-1 to TRBJ2-2; the match to TRBD1 covers 9 bases. V was clipped by 7 bases and J by 5 bases; unmatched bases: 14. Germline assignment: CDR1 SQVTM and CDR2 ANQGSEA. The CDR3 loop spans 16 amino acids. The DNA of the CDR3 is TGCAGCGAGTTAACAGGGGGCAACGCTCAGACCGGGGAGCTGTTTTTT. Its protein product is CSELTGGNAQTGELFF.

The CDR3 spells CATAQGQGNEKLFF. For the CDR3, the DNA is TGTGCCACCGCGCAGGGACAGGGGAATGAAAAACTGTTTTTT. The chain combines TRBV10-3 with TRBJ1-4, with 10 nucleotides matching TRBD1. The J segment lost 5 bases and the V segment lost 10 bases, leaving 7 bases of the junction unmatched. The CDR3 contains 14 residues. The V gene's germline CDR1 is ENHRY and CDR2 SYGVKD.

The chain couples TRBV5-4 to TRBJ1-6; 7 bases agree with TRBD1. The V gene's germline CDR1 is SGHNT and CDR2 YYREEE (reference sequence). The CDR3 has 14 amino acids. Unmatched junction bases numbered 8, after V lost 1 base and J lost 13 bases. This chain's CDR3 is CASSLTGDHRPLHF. The CDR3 coding sequence is TGTGCCAGCAGCTTGACAGGGGATCACCGGCCCCTCCACTTT.

The V and J genes are TRBV21-1 and TRBJ2-7; the table names TRBD1, a call not compared with the DNA. TRBV21-1 is a documented pseudogene. The CDR3 spans 19 residues. CDR3 DNA sequence: TGTGCCAGCAGCAAAGCGCTTTGGCAGGGGGGTTTTCTTTGCTACGAGCAGTACTTC. Translation: CASSKALWQGGFLCYEQYF.

The chain combines TRBV27 with TRBJ2-7; 11 bases match TRBD2. V shed 6 bases, J shed 4 bases, and the junction held 8 bases outside the gene matches. CDR1 and CDR2 (germline): MNHEY, SMNVEV (reference sequence). There are 15 residues in the CDR3. CDR3 DNA sequence: TGTGCCAGCAGCGGAAGACTAGCGGGGCCGTACGAGCAGTACTTC. Translation gives CASSGRLAGPYEQYF.

J is TRBJ1-1 and V is TRBV5-3, with unresolved D. TRBV5-3 counts as an open reading frame of uncertain function. This CDR3 is built from 15 residues. V was pared by 1 base and J by 3 bases, with 13 bases between. The chain's CDR3 is CARSLHRAGDTEAFF. CDR3 nucleotide sequence: TGTGCCAGAAGCTTGCATCGGGCGGGAGACACTGAAGCTTTCTTT.

This chain joins TRBV7-3 and TRBJ2-4; 7 nucleotides line up with TRBD2. With V trimmed by 5 bases and J by 6 bases, 7 bases remained unmatched. The CDR3 has 14 amino acids. The V gene's germline CDR1 is SGHTA and CDR2 FQGTGA. In DNA form, the CDR3 reads TGTGCCAGCAGCCCGGGGGGAAGCGGAAACATTCAGTACTTC. It encodes CASSPGGSGNIQYF.

V and J are TRBV11-3 and TRBJ2-1; TRBD1 aligns across 9 bases. CDR1 and CDR2 (germline): SGHNT, YENEEA. This CDR3 has 16 residues. The V segment lost 5 bases and the J segment 7 bases; nucleotides outside the gene matches: 12. The CDR3 DNA reads as TGTGCCAGCAGCCTAACAACGGGACAGGGTTGGAATGAGCAGTTCTTC. This sequence encodes CASSLTTGQGWNEQFF.

J is TRBJ1-4 and V is TRBV7-2, with 7 bases that match TRBD1. Germline V CDR1 and CDR2: SGHTA, FQGNSA. Trimming cost V 5 bases and J 8 bases; bases outside gene matches: 11. The length of the CDR3 is 15 residues. CDR3 DNA: TGTGCCAGCAGCGACAGGGTCCCGGGTGGAGAAAAACTGTTTTTT. Residues: CASSDRVPGGEKLFF.

This sequence joins TRBV12-3 or TRBV12-4 and TRBJ2-7; D gene uncertain. The V and J ends lost 2 bases and 4 bases respectively, with 9 bases between them. The CDR3 runs to 13 residues. CDR3 region: CASSLNSNYEQYF. The CDR3, as DNA: TGTGCCAGCAGTTTAAACTCGAATTACGAGCAGTACTTC.

V usage is TRBV6-2 or TRBV6-3 and J usage is TRBJ2-7; the match to TRBD1 covers 8 bases. The CDR3 has 14 amino acids. The V segment lost 2 bases and the J segment 2 bases; nucleotides outside the gene matches: 2. Per the germline V gene, CDR1 is MNHEY and CDR2 is SVGEGT. The CDR3 nucleotides read TGTGCCAGCAGTTACAGGACAGGGACCTACGAGCAGTACTTC. This codes for CASSYRTGTYEQYF.

The rearrangement joins TRBV12-5 to TRBJ2-5; D is possibly TRBD1 (5 bases). There are 13 residues in the CDR3. Germline CDR1 reads LGHNT; CDR2 reads FRNRAP. The V and J ends lost 1 base and 5 bases respectively, with 8 bases between them. The CDR3 DNA is TGTGCTAGTGGTTTGGATGGGGCTGAGACCCAGTACTTC. Translated: CASGLDGAETQYF. The variable domain in full, completed from reference TRBV12-5 and TRBJ2-5, reads DARVTQTPRHKVTEMGQEVTMRCQPILGHNTVFWYRQTMMQGLELLAYFRNRAPLDDSGMPKDRFSAEMPDATLATLKIQPSEPRDSAVYFCASGLDGAETQYFGPGTRLLVL.

The V gene is TRBV9, the J gene TRBJ1-1; D call uncertain. The V gene's germline CDR1 is SGDLS and CDR2 YYNGEE. This CDR3 region has 15 residues. V was shortened by 0 bases and J by 0 bases, with 9 bases between the two germline ends. DNA for the CDR3: TGTGCCAGCAGCGTAGGGGAGCCAATGAACACTGAAGCTTTCTTT. Its translation is CASSVGEPMNTEAFF.

The gene calls are TRBV27 and TRBJ1-1; D uncertain. In germline, CDR1 is MNHEY, CDR2 SMNVEV (reference sequence). V lost 5 bases and J 0 bases, leaving 13 bases between the germline ends. The CDR3 consists of 15 residues. This CDR3 reads CASSDSRGMNTEAFF. CDR3 coding DNA: TGTGCCAGCAGTGATTCACGGGGAATGAACACTGAAGCTTTCTTT.

This chain joins TRBV4-2 and TRBJ2-1; the match to TRBD2 covers 14 bases. This CDR3 is built from 17 residues. J lost 8 bases, V lost 2 bases, and 8 bases had no gene match. CDR1 is LGHNA, CDR2 YNFKEQ, per germline. This CDR3 reads CASSQQGTSGSLDEQFF. The CDR3 coding sequence is TGTGCCAGCAGCCAACAGGGGACTAGCGGGAGTTTGGATGAGCAGTTCTTC.

This clone has just a few counts. The genes are TRBV14 and TRBJ1-4; tentatively, D is TRBD1 (6 bases). CDR1 is SGHDN and CDR2 is FVKESK in the germline V gene. The CDR3 is 14 residues long. V shed 0 bases and J shed 6 bases, with 8 bases lying between them. The CDR3 DNA reads as TGTGCCAGCAGCCAAGAACAGGGTGATGAAAAACTGTTTTTT. It specifies CASSQEQGDEKLFF. Complete variable domain (other parts from reference TRBV14 and TRBJ1-4): EAGVTQFPSHSVIEKGQTVTLRCDPISGHDNLYWYRRVMGKEIKFLLHFVKESKQDESGMPNNRFLAERTGGTYSTLKVQPAELEDSGVYFCASSQEQGDEKLFFGSGTQLSVL.

The genes are TRBV5-6 and TRBJ2-3; 12 nucleotides line up with TRBD2. Germline-derived CDR1 and CDR2 are SGHDT and YYEEEE. V shed 2 bases, J shed 9 bases, and the junction held 1 base outside the gene matches. The CDR3 is 13 residues long. CDR3 sequence: CASSFGLAGTQYF. CDR3 coding DNA: TGTGCCAGCAGCTTCGGACTAGCGGGGACGCAGTATTTT.

The V gene is TRBV2, the J gene TRBJ1-3; D unclear. The CDR3 is 14 residues long. V lost 7 bases and J 0 bases, leaving 10 bases between the germline ends. CDR1 is SNHLY and CDR2 is FYNNEI in the germline V gene. The CDR3 loop reads CASMIESSGNTIYF. CDR3 nucleotides: TGTGCCAGCATGATTGAGAGCTCTGGAAACACCATATATTTT.

The chain recombines TRBV7-9 with TRBJ2-3; no clear D gene. CDR1 is SEHNR and CDR2 is FQNEAQ in the germline V gene (reference sequence). The ends were cut back, 4 bases at V and 2 bases at J, with 16 bases in the middle. This CDR3 is 16 amino acids long. The CDR3 loop is CASSSLTGTHTDTQYF. The CDR3 nucleotides read TGTGCCAGCAGCTCTCTGACTGGAACACACACAGATACGCAGTATTTT.

The chain carries TRBV14 and TRBJ1-6; 11 nucleotides line up with TRBD1. Germline values: CDR1 SGHDN, CDR2 FVKESK. This CDR3 spans 19 amino acids. J was trimmed by 4 bases and V by 4 bases; bases with no gene match: 12. CDR3 nucleotides: TGTGCCAGCAGCCGAGGACTGGGACAGGGGGTTCTATATAATTCACCCCTCCACTTT. It yields the protein CASSRGLGQGVLYNSPLHF.

The genes are TRBV19 and TRBJ2-6; a possible D gene is TRBD1 (5 bases). The CDR3 runs 17 residues. Germline CDR1 reads LNHDA; CDR2 reads SQIVND (reference sequence). The V and J ends lost 1 base and 0 bases respectively, with 10 bases between them. Written as DNA, the CDR3 is TGTGCCAGTAGTATAGTAATGGACACCTCTGGGGCCAACGTCCTGACTTTC. Translation: CASSIVMDTSGANVLTF.

The V and J genes are TRBV18 and TRBJ1-1; the match to TRBD1 covers 9 bases. Trimming cost V 4 bases and J 6 bases; bases outside gene matches: 3. The CDR3 consists of 13 residues. The germline CDR1 and CDR2 sequences are KGHSH and LQKENI. The CDR3 region has the DNA TGTGCCAGCTCACTAGACAGGGGGTCTGAAGCTTTCTTT. Encoded protein: CASSLDRGSEAFF.

The rearrangement links TRBV7-9 to TRBJ1-1; D is undetermined. CDR1 and CDR2 from the germline V gene are SEHNR and FQNEAQ (reference sequence). V was trimmed by 8 bases and J by 1 base, leaving 11 bases between them. This CDR3 has 13 amino acids. The chain's CDR3 is CASSLLGNTEAFF. The CDR3 DNA sequence: TGTGCCAGCTCCCTCCTAGGGAACACTGAAGCTTTCTTT.

The chain couples TRBV9 to TRBJ1-2, with TRBD1 matching over 9 bases. The V segment lost 3 bases and the J segment 8 bases; nucleotides outside the gene matches: 8. Germline loops: CDR1 SGDLS, CDR2 YYNGEE. The CDR3 contains 14 residues. The CDR3 loop is CASSAKGTGRGYTF. CDR3 DNA sequence: TGTGCCAGCAGCGCCAAAGGGACAGGGCGCGGCTACACCTTC.

In this sample, this clone turned up once. The chain uses TRBV2 and TRBJ2-7; D remains ambiguous. The CDR3 contains 13 residues. V shed 3 bases and J shed 0 bases, with 6 bases lying between them. CDR1 is SNHLY, CDR2 FYNNEI, per germline. The CDR3 protein is CASSDPNSYEQYF. CDR3 bases: TGTGCCAGCAGTGATCCTAACTCCTACGAGCAGTACTTC.

This chain links TRBV7-9 with TRBJ2-7; D is uncertain. Trimming removed 1 base from V and 6 bases from J, with 4 bases in between. CDR1 is SEHNR and CDR2 is FQNEAQ in the germline V gene (reference sequence). The CDR3 is made up of 11 amino acids. DNA of the CDR3: TGTGCCAGCAGCTTAGACGGCGAGCAGTACTTC. This translates into CASSLDGEQYF.